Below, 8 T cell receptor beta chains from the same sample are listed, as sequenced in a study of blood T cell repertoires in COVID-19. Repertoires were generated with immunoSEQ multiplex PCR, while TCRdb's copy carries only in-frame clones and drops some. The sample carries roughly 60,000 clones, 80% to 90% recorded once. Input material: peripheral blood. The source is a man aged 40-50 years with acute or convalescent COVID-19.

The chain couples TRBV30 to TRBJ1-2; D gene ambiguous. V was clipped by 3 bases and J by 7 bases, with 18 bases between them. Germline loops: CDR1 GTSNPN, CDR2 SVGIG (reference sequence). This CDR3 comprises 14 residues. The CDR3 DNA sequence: TGTGCCTGGAGAGCTCAGGCGGGTTTAAGTGGCTACACCTTC. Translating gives CAWRAQAGLSGYTF.

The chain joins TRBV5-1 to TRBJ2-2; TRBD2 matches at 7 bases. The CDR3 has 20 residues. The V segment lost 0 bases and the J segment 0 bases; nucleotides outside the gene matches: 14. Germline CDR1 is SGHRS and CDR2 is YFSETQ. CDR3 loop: CASSLALVAGGLTNTGELFF. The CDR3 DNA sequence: TGCGCCAGCAGCTTGGCGTTGGTAGCGGGTGGACTTACGAACACCGGGGAGCTGTTTTTT.

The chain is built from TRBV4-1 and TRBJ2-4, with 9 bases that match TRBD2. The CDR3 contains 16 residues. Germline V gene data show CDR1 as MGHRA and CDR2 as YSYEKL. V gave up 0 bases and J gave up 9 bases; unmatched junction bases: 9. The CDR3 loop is CASSQEQAGGRSIQYF. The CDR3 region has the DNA TGCGCCAGCAGCCAAGAACAAGCGGGGGGCCGAAGCATTCAGTACTTC.

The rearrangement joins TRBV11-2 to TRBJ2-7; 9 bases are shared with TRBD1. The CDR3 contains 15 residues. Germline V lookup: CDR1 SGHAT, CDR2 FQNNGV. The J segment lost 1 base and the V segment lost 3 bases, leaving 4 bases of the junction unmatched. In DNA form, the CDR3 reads TGTGCCAGCAGCTTGTCGGGACAGGGATCCTACGAGCAGTACTTC. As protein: CASSLSGQGSYEQYF.

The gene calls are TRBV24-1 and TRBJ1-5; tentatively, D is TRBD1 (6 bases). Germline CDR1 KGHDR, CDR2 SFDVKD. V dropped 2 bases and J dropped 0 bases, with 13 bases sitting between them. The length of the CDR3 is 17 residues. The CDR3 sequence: CATSDSNRGASNQPQHF. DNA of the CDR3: TGTGCCACCAGTGATTCAAACCGGGGGGCTAGCAATCAGCCCCAGCATTTT.

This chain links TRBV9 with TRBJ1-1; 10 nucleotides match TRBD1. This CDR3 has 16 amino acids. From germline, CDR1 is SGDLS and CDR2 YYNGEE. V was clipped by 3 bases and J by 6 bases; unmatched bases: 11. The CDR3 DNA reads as TGTGCCAGCAGCGCTACCGGGACAGGGGAAATATCTGAAGCTTTCTTT. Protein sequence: CASSATGTGEISEAFF.

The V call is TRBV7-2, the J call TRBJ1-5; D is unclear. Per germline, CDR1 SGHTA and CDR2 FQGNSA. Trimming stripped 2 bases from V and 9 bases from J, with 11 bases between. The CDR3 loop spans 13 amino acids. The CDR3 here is CASSLQAWLPQHF. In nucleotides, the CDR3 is TGTGCCAGCAGCTTACAGGCCTGGTTGCCCCAGCATTTT.

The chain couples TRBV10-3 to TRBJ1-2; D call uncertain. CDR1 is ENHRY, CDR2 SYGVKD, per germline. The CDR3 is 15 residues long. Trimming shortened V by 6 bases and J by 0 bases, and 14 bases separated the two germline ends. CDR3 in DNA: TGTGCCATCAGGCCCTATGTCATAGCTAACTATGGCTACACCTTC. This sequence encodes CAIRPYVIANYGYTF.